What follows are 16 T cell receptor beta chains derived from one specimen sequenced in a study of memory CD4+ T cells and cytomegalovirus serostatus (dated by TCRdb to the late 2010s). Single viable CD3+CD4+CD8-CD45RO+ cells were sorted as memory CD4+ T cells on a FACSAria II. The method was the immunoSEQ multiplex PCR assay. TCRdb re-hosts the immuneACCESS table, in-frame sequences only. Its copies lack some clones; in the studies checked, an unresolved V gene accounts for under half of them, and the cause for the rest is not known. This sample is represented by fewer than 50,000 clones; 79% of them were singletons. In total, the top ten clones hold less than 5.5% of the sample. The sequenced sample consisted of memory CD4+ T cells from blood. These receptor sequences come from an adult in good health and CMV-seropositive.

V usage is TRBV7-3 and J usage is TRBJ2-7, with TRBD1 identical over 8 bases. The V segment lost 5 bases and the J segment 2 bases; nucleotides outside the gene matches: 5. Germline V gene lookup returns CDR1 SGHTA and CDR2 FQGTGA. CDR3 size: 14 residues. In DNA, the CDR3 is TGTGCCAGCAGCCTCGGGACAGGCCCCTACGAGCAGTACTTC. It translates to CASSLGTGPYEQYF.

The rearrangement links TRBV5-1 to TRBJ2-7; either TRBD1 or TRBD2 may fit D (7 bases each). The CDR3 covers 16 residues. Germline-derived CDR1 and CDR2 are SGHRS and YFSETQ. V dropped 6 bases and J dropped 3 bases, with 22 bases sitting between them. The CDR3 spells CASTDGSGGAIYEQYF. The CDR3, as DNA: TGCGCCAGCACCGATGGATCAGGGGGGGCAATCTACGAGCAGTACTTC. The whole variable domain, remainder taken from reference TRBV5-1 and TRBJ2-7, is KAGVTQTPRYLIKTRGQQVTLSCSPISGHRSVSWYQQTPGQGLQFLFEYFSETQRNKGNFPGRFSGRQFSNSRSEMNVSTLELGDSALYLCASTDGSGGAIYEQYFGPGTRLTVT.

The V call is TRBV15, the J call TRBJ1-5, with D possibly TRBD1 on 5 matching bases. The germline CDR1 and CDR2 sequences are LNHNV and YYDKDF (reference sequence). Trimming took 0 bases from V and 7 from J, leaving 13 bases between them. CDR3 length equals 15 residues. The CDR3 DNA follows: TGTGCCACCAGCAGAGATGTGGGGCTTAACCAGCCCCAGCATTTT. This translates into CATSRDVGLNQPQHF.

This sequence joins TRBV7-2 and TRBJ2-3; D is unclear. The germline CDR1 and CDR2 sequences are SGHTA and FQGNSA. V was trimmed by 5 bases and J by 2 bases, leaving 11 bases between them. This CDR3 has 14 residues. The CDR3 DNA reads TGTGCCAGCAGCCCATCGAGTTCCACAGATACGCAGTATTTT. Translating gives CASSPSSSTDTQYF.

The chain combines TRBV9 with TRBJ2-5; 12 bases are a match to TRBD2. This CDR3 comprises 15 residues. The germline CDR1 and CDR2 sequences are SGDLS and YYNGEE. Losses at the gene ends were 5 bases for V and 4 bases for J; bases not matched to a gene: 6. The CDR3 sequence: CASSRLAGESETQYF. The CDR3 nucleotides are TGTGCCAGCAGTCGACTAGCGGGAGAGTCAGAGACCCAGTACTTC.

V gene TRBV19 combines with J gene TRBJ2-1; no reliable D call. The germline V gene has CDR1 LNHDA and CDR2 SQIVND (reference sequence). V was clipped by 3 bases and J by 8 bases, with 11 bases between them. The CDR3 is made up of 13 amino acids. The CDR3: CASSILGKDEQFF. The DNA of the CDR3 is TGTGCCAGTAGTATTCTGGGTAAGGATGAGCAGTTCTTC.

The V call is TRBV5-5, the J call TRBJ2-6; D remains unclear. Germline CDR1 reads SGHKS; CDR2 reads YYEKEE (reference sequence). The CDR3 is 15 residues long. The germline V and J ends were trimmed by 4 bases and 2 bases, with 10 bases remaining between them. The CDR3 here is CASSTYTTGANVLTF. Here the CDR3 DNA reads TGTGCCAGCAGCACCTACACAACTGGGGCCAACGTCCTGACTTTC.

The chain is built from TRBV5-4 and TRBJ2-6; 7 bases align to TRBD1. Germline V lookup: CDR1 SGHNT, CDR2 YYREEE (reference sequence). The CDR3 contains 17 residues. Trimming at V came to 2 bases and at J to 0 bases, leaving 5 bases not matched to a gene. The CDR3 protein is CASSLGGPNSGANVLTF. CDR3 DNA sequence: TGTGCCAGCAGCTTAGGGGGCCCGAACTCTGGGGCCAACGTCCTGACTTTC.

The genes are TRBV14 and TRBJ2-7; 9 nucleotides match TRBD2. Germline lookup yields CDR1 SGHDN and CDR2 FVKESK. V shed 0 bases, J shed 7 bases, and the junction held 7 bases outside the gene matches. The CDR3 runs to 15 residues. CDR3: CASSQDASGTSEQYF. CDR3 DNA: TGTGCCAGCAGCCAAGATGCTAGCGGGACATCAGAGCAGTACTTC.

The rearrangement joins TRBV7-8 to TRBJ2-1, with 11 bases lining up with TRBD2. Germline V lookup: CDR1 SGHVS, CDR2 FQNEAQ. V shed 1 base and J 2 bases; nucleotides not matched to a gene: 13. This CDR3 comprises 20 residues. Written as DNA, the CDR3 is TGTGCCAGCAGCTTAGGATTCGGGACTAGCGGACCCTCTACCTACAATGAGCAGTTCTTC. Translated: CASSLGFGTSGPSTYNEQFF.

The CDR3 region has the DNA TGCGCCAGCAGCCTACCCGGACAGGGAAGTTTGTCTGAGGATGAGCAGTTCTTC. Translated, it gives CASSLPGQGSLSEDEQFF. V is TRBV5-1 and J is TRBJ2-1; 8 nucleotides align to TRBD1. This CDR3 has 18 residues. Germline V gene data show CDR1 as SGHRS and CDR2 as YFSETQ. V lost 4 bases to trimming and J lost 8 bases; unmatched junction nucleotides: 20. Together with reference TRBV5-1 and TRBJ2-1, the CDR3 gives the full variable domain: KAGVTQTPRYLIKTRGQQVTLSCSPISGHRSVSWYQQTPGQGLQFLFEYFSETQRNKGNFPGRFSGRQFSNSRSEMNVSTLELGDSALYLCASSLPGQGSLSEDEQFFGPGTRLTVL.

The gene calls are TRBV4-3 and TRBJ2-3; unclear D gene. Deletions cut 4 bases from V and 2 bases from J, with 7 bases between. CDR3 size: 13 residues. Germline V gene sequence: CDR1 LGHNA, CDR2 YSLEER. DNA for the CDR3: TGCGCCAGCAGCCCCCGGACCACAGATACGCAGTATTTT. It codes for CASSPRTTDTQYF.

V and J are TRBV5-8 and TRBJ2-1; D uncertain. CDR1 is SGHTS, CDR2 YDEGEE, per germline. There are 12 residues in the CDR3. The germline V and J ends were trimmed by 2 bases and 6 bases, with 6 bases remaining between them. The CDR3 reads CASSLDSNEQFF. The DNA for the CDR3 is TGTGCCAGCAGCTTAGATAGCAATGAGCAGTTCTTC.

The J gene is TRBJ2-2, the V gene TRBV19; 8 bases are shared with TRBD2. The CDR3 has 17 amino acids. Trimming removed 4 bases from V and 6 bases from J; junction bases left unmatched: 13. In germline, CDR1 is LNHDA, CDR2 SQIVND (reference sequence). The CDR3 bases are TGTGCCAGTAGTAATAGGGCCGGGAGGGCCCCCGCCGGGGAGCTGTTTTTT. This gives the protein CASSNRAGRAPAGELFF.

This clone has a handful of counts. The chain carries TRBV6-5 and TRBJ1-1; no clear D. Between the trimmed V and J ends, which lost 5 bases and 5 bases, there was a span of 9 bases. The CDR3 is 12 residues long. CDR1 and CDR2 (germline): MNHEY, SVGAGI. The CDR3 protein is CASSPFGTEAFF. The CDR3 DNA reads as TGTGCCAGCAGTCCGTTCGGGACTGAAGCTTTCTTT.

Details on this clone: Relative to the germline gene, one junction end is altered; a read error may explain this. The J gene is TRBJ1-1, the V gene TRBV4-1; unclear D gene. This CDR3 is 14 amino acids long. Germline CDR1 and CDR2: MGHRA and YSYEKL. CDR3 DNA: TGCGCCAGCAGCCGCCCGAGATCTAACAGTGAAGCTTTCTTT. This translates into CASSRPRSNSEAFF.